The 23 T cell receptor beta chains below were found in one sample sequenced in a study of blood T cell repertoires in COVID-19 (dated by TCRdb to 2018 to 2020). Libraries were built with the immunoSEQ multiplex PCR assay. Drawn from immuneACCESS, this table holds only the in-frame rearrangements with V and J called that TCRdb kept. Clones are partly lost; checked studies trace under half to an unresolved V gene and leave the rest unexplained. This sample lists about 110,000 clones; approximately 83% were detected once. Of the sample, about 4% falls within the top ten clones. What was sequenced was peripheral blood. The origin of the receptors is a woman in her 70s with acute or convalescent COVID-19.

The V gene is TRBV28, the J gene TRBJ1-3; D remains unclear. From germline, CDR1 is MDHEN and CDR2 SYDVKM. V was pared by 6 bases and J by 2 bases, with 20 bases between. This CDR3 has 17 residues. The CDR3 nucleotides read TGTGCCAGCAGCCTCCTGGAGGAACCCCAAGCTGGAAACACCATATATTTT. This gives the protein CASSLLEEPQAGNTIYF.

V and J are TRBV27 and TRBJ2-2, with TRBD1 identical over 8 bases. Germline V lookup: CDR1 MNHEY, CDR2 SMNVEV (reference sequence). J lost 2 bases, V lost 5 bases, and 10 bases had no gene match. This CDR3 has 17 residues. Written as DNA, the CDR3 is TGTGCCAGCAGTCCTACAGGGGGTCAAATAAACACCGGGGAGCTGTTTTTT. It encodes CASSPTGGQINTGELFF.

V usage is TRBV10-3 and J usage is TRBJ2-5, with 7 bases that match TRBD1. CDR1 is ENHRY, CDR2 SYGVKD, per germline. V shed 6 bases, J shed 2 bases, and the junction held 12 bases outside the gene matches. This CDR3 comprises 16 residues. In DNA form, the CDR3 reads TGTGCCATCAGCGATCCGGCGACAGGGACACAAGAGACCCAGTACTTC. Translated, it gives CAISDPATGTQETQYF.

V and J are TRBV3-1 (or the pseudogene TRBV3-2) and TRBJ2-2; a weak D match, TRBD2 (5 bases). V lost 7 bases, J lost 6 bases, and 12 bases lay in between. This CDR3 region has 13 residues. Germline loops: CDR1 LGHDT, CDR2 YNNKEL (reference sequence). The CDR3 here is CASTPGEPGELFF. CDR3 coding DNA: TGTGCCAGCACCCCTGGGGAGCCCGGGGAGCTGTTTTTT.

This chain joins TRBV14 and TRBJ2-2, with 8 bases matching TRBD1. The CDR3 extends over 14 amino acids. V was pared by 4 bases and J by 8 bases, with 6 bases of the junction left unmatched. Germline V lookup: CDR1 SGHDN, CDR2 FVKESK. The CDR3 loop is CASSPIRGLGELFF. The CDR3 DNA reads TGTGCCAGCAGCCCAATCAGGGGGCTTGGGGAGCTGTTTTTT. The complete variable domain, with remaining parts taken from reference TRBV14 and TRBJ2-2, reads EAGVTQFPSHSVIEKGQTVTLRCDPISGHDNLYWYRRVMGKEIKFLLHFVKESKQDESGMPNNRFLAERTGGTYSTLKVQPAELEDSGVYFCASSPIRGLGELFFGEGSRLTVL.

The V gene is TRBV7-3, the J gene TRBJ2-1; 7 nucleotides match TRBD2. This CDR3 has 15 amino acids. In germline, CDR1 is SGHTA, CDR2 FQGTGA. After removal of 6 bases from V and 8 bases from J, the junction contained 13 bases not matched to a gene. The CDR3 sequence is CASSYSGTNLYEQFF. The CDR3 nucleotides are TGTGCCAGCAGTTATTCCGGGACTAATCTCTATGAGCAGTTCTTC.

The chain couples TRBV15 to TRBJ1-6; 8 bases line up with TRBD1. Germline V gene sequence: CDR1 LNHNV, CDR2 YYDKDF (reference sequence). The CDR3 totals 16 residues. V lost 0 bases, J lost 10 bases, and 8 bases stayed unmatched. CDR3 loop: CATSRDLTGVRSPLHF. CDR3 coding DNA: TGTGCCACCAGCAGAGACTTGACAGGGGTTCGGTCACCCCTCCACTTT.

This clone has a single count. The chain joins TRBV5-1 to TRBJ2-1; tentatively, D is TRBD2 (5 bases). Germline loops: CDR1 SGHRS, CDR2 YFSETQ. Trimming took off 4 bases at V and 6 bases at J, with 17 bases between the two ends. The CDR3 runs 15 residues. DNA of the CDR3: TGCGCCAGCAGCCTCCCTCGGGGAGTATTCAATGAGCAGTTCTTC. Its translation: CASSLPRGVFNEQFF.

The chain links TRBV11-2 to TRBJ2-7, with 7 nucleotides matching TRBD2. V was pared by 5 bases and J by 1 base, with 5 bases of the junction left unmatched. Germline CDR1 and CDR2: SGHAT and FQNNGV. The CDR3 loop spans 14 amino acids. The CDR3 DNA follows: TGTGCCAGCAGCCCAGCGGGACGGTCCTACGAGCAGTACTTC. It encodes CASSPAGRSYEQYF.

The rearrangement links TRBV2 to TRBJ2-2; D perhaps matches TRBD1 (5 bases). The germline gives CDR1 SNHLY, CDR2 FYNNEI. The CDR3 runs 13 residues. Trimming stripped 3 bases from V and 4 bases from J, with 6 bases between. Written as DNA, the CDR3 is TGTGCCAGCAGTGATACAGGCACCGGGGAGCTGTTTTTT. This translates into CASSDTGTGELFF.

This clone was seen once. CDR3 region: CASSQETGTGREKLFF. In DNA form, the CDR3 reads TGCGCCAGCAGCCAGGAGACCGGGACAGGGAGAGAAAAACTGTTTTTT. The chain couples TRBV4-3 to TRBJ1-4; TRBD1 matches 9 bases. After removal of 3 bases from V and 8 bases from J, the junction contained 10 bases not matched to a gene. The CDR3 is made up of 16 amino acids. In germline, CDR1 is LGHNA, CDR2 YSLEER.

V usage is TRBV5-5 and J usage is TRBJ1-3; D unresolved. The germline gives CDR1 SGHKS, CDR2 YYEKEE (reference sequence). V shed 5 bases and J shed 0 bases, with 9 bases lying between them. There are 14 residues in the CDR3. The CDR3 loop is CASSRPGSGNTIYF. As DNA, the CDR3 is TGTGCCAGCAGTCGTCCGGGCTCTGGAAACACCATATATTTT.

This chain uses TRBV12-3 or TRBV12-4 with TRBJ1-2; no clear D. Trimming pared 3 bases from V and 1 base from J, leaving 6 bases between. This CDR3 comprises 13 residues. Written as DNA, the CDR3 is TGTGCCAGCAGTTTTGCCGGTAACTATGGCTACACCTTC. Protein: CASSFAGNYGYTF.

This chain joins TRBV5-1 and TRBJ2-1; 8 positions agree with TRBD1. V shed 4 bases and J 0 bases; nucleotides not matched to a gene: 3. CDR1 and CDR2 (germline): SGHRS, YFSETQ. This CDR3 is built from 15 residues. CDR3 amino acids: CASSIGQGSYNEQFF. In nucleotides, the CDR3 is TGCGCCAGCAGCATCGGACAGGGCTCCTACAATGAGCAGTTCTTC.

This chain links TRBV4-3 with TRBJ1-1, with 10 positions matching TRBD1. After removal of 4 bases from V and 5 bases from J, the junction contained 7 bases not matched to a gene. The CDR3 is 15 amino acids. CDR1 and CDR2 from the germline V gene are LGHNA and YSLEER. The chain's CDR3 is CASSLLRTGGTEAFF. The CDR3 DNA is TGCGCCAGCAGCCTCCTCAGGACAGGGGGTACTGAAGCTTTCTTT.

The chain joins TRBV5-1 to TRBJ2-1, with 7 nucleotides matching TRBD1. The trim removed 4 bases at V and 1 base at J, leaving 11 bases unmatched. The CDR3 totals 17 residues. Germline CDR1 reads SGHRS; CDR2 reads YFSETQ. CDR3 nucleotides: TGCGCCAGCAGCCCGTCGAGGGGACAGTTATCCTACAATGAGCAGTTCTTC. Translated: CASSPSRGQLSYNEQFF.

The chain has TRBV6-5 and TRBJ2-7; no reliable D call. The CDR3 spans 14 residues. In germline, CDR1 is MNHEY, CDR2 SVGAGI. Trimming cost V 7 bases and J 1 base, with 14 bases left between them. The DNA of the CDR3 is TGTGCCAGCACCCCACCACAGAGTTCCTACGAGCAGTACTTC. Residues: CASTPPQSSYEQYF.

This chain links TRBV7-8 with TRBJ1-1; the D gene is possibly TRBD1 (5 bases). This CDR3 is built from 14 residues. Germline CDR1 reads SGHVS; CDR2 reads FQNEAQ. V lost 7 bases to trimming and J lost 6 bases, with 18 bases between them. CDR3 DNA sequence: TGTGCCAGCACCAAGGAGGGGCAACTGGCTGAAGCTTTCTTT. The encoded protein is CASTKEGQLAEAFF. Together with reference TRBV7-8 and TRBJ1-1, the CDR3 gives the full variable domain: GAGVSQSPRYKVAKRGQDVALRCDPISGHVSLFWYQQALGQGPEFLTYFQNEAQLDKSGLPSDRFFAERPEGSVSTLKIQRTQQEDSAVYLCASTKEGQLAEAFFGQGTRLTVV.

This rearrangement joins TRBV19 to TRBJ1-5, with 7 bases fitting TRBD1. The CDR3 extends over 15 amino acids. Germline loops: CDR1 LNHDA, CDR2 SQIVND (reference sequence). V lost 5 bases and J lost 4; bases outside the gene matches: 8. The CDR3 reads CASSLRTGGNQPQHF. The CDR3 DNA sequence: TGTGCCAGTAGTCTCCGGACAGGAGGGAATCAGCCCCAGCATTTT.

Only one count was recorded for this clone. V is TRBV2 and J is TRBJ2-3; TRBD2 matches at 7 bases. The germline CDR1 and CDR2 sequences are SNHLY and FYNNEI. J lost 0 bases, V lost 7 bases, and 7 bases had no gene match. The CDR3 spans 15 residues. The CDR3 DNA sequence: TGTGCCAGCACCCCGGGACTATTGAGCACAGATACGCAGTATTTT. Translation: CASTPGLLSTDTQYF.

This chain links TRBV20-1 with TRBJ1-1; 9 bases fit TRBD1. This CDR3 has 14 residues. Germline CDR1 is DFQATT and CDR2 is SNEGSKA (reference sequence). With V trimmed by 3 bases and J by 3 bases, 5 bases remained unmatched. This CDR3 is CSASWTGAYTEAFF. CDR3 bases: TGCAGTGCTAGTTGGACAGGGGCGTACACTGAAGCTTTCTTT.

V gene TRBV27 combines with J gene TRBJ1-2; tentatively, D is TRBD1 (6 bases). Trimming took 5 bases from V and 8 from J, leaving 18 bases between them. CDR1 MNHEY and CDR2 SMNVEV come from the germline V gene (reference sequence). CDR3 size: 14 residues. The CDR3: CASSTLGGVGGYTF. DNA for the CDR3: TGTGCCAGCAGTACCCTTGGGGGCGTGGGGGGCTACACCTTC.

The chain couples TRBV3-1 (or the pseudogene TRBV3-2) to TRBJ2-7; 7 bases fit TRBD1. The germline V gene encodes CDR1 LGHDT and CDR2 YNNKEL (reference sequence). The J segment lost 5 bases and the V segment lost 3 bases, leaving 10 bases of the junction unmatched. The CDR3 has 15 amino acids. The CDR3 region is CASSQSEKGAHEQYF. The DNA of the CDR3 is TGTGCCAGCAGCCAGTCTGAGAAGGGGGCCCACGAGCAGTACTTC.